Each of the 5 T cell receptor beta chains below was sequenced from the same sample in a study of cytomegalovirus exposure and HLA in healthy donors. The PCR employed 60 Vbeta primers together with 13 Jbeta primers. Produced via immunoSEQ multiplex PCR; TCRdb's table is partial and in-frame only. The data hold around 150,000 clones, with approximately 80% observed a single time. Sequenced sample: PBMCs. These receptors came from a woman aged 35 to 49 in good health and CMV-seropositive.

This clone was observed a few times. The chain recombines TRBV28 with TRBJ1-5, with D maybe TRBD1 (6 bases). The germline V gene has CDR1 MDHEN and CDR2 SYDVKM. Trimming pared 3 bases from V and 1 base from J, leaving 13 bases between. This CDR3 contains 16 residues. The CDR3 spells CASSFAGGGSNQPQHF. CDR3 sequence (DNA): TGTGCCAGCAGTTTTGCGGGGGGCGGAAGCAATCAGCCCCAGCATTTT. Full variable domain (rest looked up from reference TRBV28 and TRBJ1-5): DVKVTQSSRYLVKRTGEKVFLECVQDMDHENMFWYRQDPGLGLRLIYFSYDVKMKEKGDIPEGYSVSREKKERFSLILESASTNQTSMYLCASSFAGGGSNQPQHFGDGTRLSIL.

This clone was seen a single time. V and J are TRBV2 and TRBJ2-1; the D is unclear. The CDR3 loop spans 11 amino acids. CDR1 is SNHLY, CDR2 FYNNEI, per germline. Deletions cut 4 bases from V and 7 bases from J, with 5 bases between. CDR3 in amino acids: CASSVINEQFF. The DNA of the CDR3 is TGTGCCAGCAGTGTCATTAATGAGCAGTTCTTC.

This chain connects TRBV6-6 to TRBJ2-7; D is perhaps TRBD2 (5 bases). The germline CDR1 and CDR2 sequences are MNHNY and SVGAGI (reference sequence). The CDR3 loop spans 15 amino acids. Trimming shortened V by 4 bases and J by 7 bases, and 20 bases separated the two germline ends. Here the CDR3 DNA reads TGTGCCAGCAGTTCGTCGTGGGAGTCGGCAAGGGAGCAGTACTTC. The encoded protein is CASSSSWESAREQYF.

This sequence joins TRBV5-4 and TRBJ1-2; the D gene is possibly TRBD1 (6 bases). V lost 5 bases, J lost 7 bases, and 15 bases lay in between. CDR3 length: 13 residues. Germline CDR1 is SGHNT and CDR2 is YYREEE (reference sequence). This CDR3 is CASRLNGQFGYTF. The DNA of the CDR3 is TGTGCCAGCAGGCTGAACGGACAGTTTGGCTACACCTTC.

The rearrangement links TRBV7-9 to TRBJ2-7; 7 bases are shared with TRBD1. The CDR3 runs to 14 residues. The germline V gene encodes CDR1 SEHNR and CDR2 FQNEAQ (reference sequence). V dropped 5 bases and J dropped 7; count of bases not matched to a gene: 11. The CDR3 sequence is CASSPGQSSGEQYF. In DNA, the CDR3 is TGTGCCAGCAGCCCGGGACAGTCCTCGGGGGAGCAGTACTTC. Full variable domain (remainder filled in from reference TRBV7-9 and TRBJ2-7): DTGVSQNPRHKITKRGQNVTFRCDPISEHNRLYWYRQTLGQGPEFLTYFQNEAQLEKSRLLSDRFSAERPKGSFSTLEIQRTEQGDSAMYLCASSPGQSSGEQYFGPGTRLTVT.